These 8 T cell receptor beta chains share one sample of origin, sequenced in a study of response to subunit inactivated influenza vaccine. TCRdb analysed the RT-PCR reads with MiXCR anew, one entry per CDR3 protein. This sample carries roughly 710,000 distinct CDR3 sequences, 14% of them seen once, and the ten largest clones take less than 9%. The source was PBMCs from blood, collected 14 to 15 days before vaccination. Receptors originate from a man in his fifties who received an inactivated influenza vaccine.

This clonotype came up a few times. The rearrangement uses TRBV6-2 or TRBV6-3 and TRBJ1-1, with 7 bases aligning to TRBD1. Germline V gives CDR1 MNHEY, CDR2 SVGEGT. The V gene end was trimmed by 2 bases and the J gene end by 4 bases; junction bases not matched to a gene: 4. This CDR3 contains 14 residues. CDR3 residues: CASSYRGPSTEAFF. CDR3 DNA sequence: TGTGCCAGCAGTTACAGGGGGCCGAGCACTGAAGCTTTCTTT.

The rearrangement joins TRBV7-2 to TRBJ2-2; D tentatively fits TRBD1 or TRBD2 (5 bases each). CDR1 is SGHTA and CDR2 is FQGNSA in the germline V gene. V was pared by 8 bases and J by 2 bases, with 12 bases between. The CDR3 runs to 14 residues. The CDR3 reads CASGDGLNTGELFF. The CDR3 region has the DNA TGTGCCAGCGGGGACGGGTTAAACACCGGGGAGCTGTTTTTT.

J is TRBJ2-1 and V is TRBV6-5; tentatively, D is TRBD2 (6 bases). Germline V lookup: CDR1 MNHEY, CDR2 SVGAGI. This CDR3 spans 12 amino acids. Between the trimmed V and J ends, which lost 7 bases and 15 bases, there was a span of 19 bases. The CDR3 sequence is CASTSRGGRGFF. CDR3 nucleotide sequence: TGTGCCAGCACCTCCCGAGGAGGGAGAGGGTTCTTC.

The chain employs TRBV5-1 and TRBJ2-2, with TRBD2 matching over 12 bases. The germline CDR1 and CDR2 sequences are SGHRS and YFSETQ. CDR3 length: 15 residues. With V trimmed by 7 bases and J by 5 bases, 6 bases remained unmatched. The CDR3 protein is CASRPTSGRTGELFF. Here the CDR3 DNA reads TGCGCCAGCCGTCCAACTAGCGGGAGGACCGGGGAGCTGTTTTTT.

The chain carries TRBV28 and TRBJ2-3, with D uncertain. Trimming pared 3 bases from V and 4 bases from J, leaving 17 bases between. The CDR3 is made up of 16 amino acids. Germline V gene lookup returns CDR1 MDHEN and CDR2 SYDVKM. The CDR3 loop is CASSFTLIPAPDTQYF. CDR3 sequence (DNA): TGTGCCAGCAGTTTCACCTTAATCCCTGCCCCAGATACGCAGTATTTT.

This clonotype was seen only a few times. The rearrangement links TRBV4-3 to TRBJ1-2; D possibly corresponds to TRBD1 (6 bases). The CDR3 length is 14 residues. V lost 0 bases and J 6 bases, leaving 11 bases between the germline ends. Germline-derived CDR1 and CDR2 are LGHNA and YSLEER. The CDR3 is CASSQDYRANGYTF. The CDR3 DNA follows: TGCGCCAGCAGCCAAGATTACAGGGCGAATGGCTACACCTTC.

The chain couples TRBV5-1 to TRBJ2-5; D remains ambiguous. This CDR3 contains 13 residues. The germline V and J ends were trimmed by 5 bases and 1 base, with 9 bases remaining between them. Germline CDR1 is SGHRS and CDR2 is YFSETQ. CDR3 sequence (DNA): TGCGCCAGCAGTGGACGGACCCAAGAGACCCAGTACTTC. It yields the protein CASSGRTQETQYF.

Only a few counts were recorded for this clonotype. This chain uses TRBV5-1 with TRBJ2-5, with D unresolved. The V end lost 4 bases, the J end lost 1 base, and 11 bases lay between the germline ends. The CDR3 has 14 amino acids. Germline V gene lookup returns CDR1 SGHRS and CDR2 YFSETQ. The CDR3: CASSPHSLQETQYF. For the CDR3, the DNA is TGCGCCAGCAGCCCCCACTCCCTCCAAGAGACCCAGTACTTC.